Detailed here is one T cell receptor beta chain. The antigen remains undetermined. The data were taken from a study of T cells in Graves' hyperthyroidism and ophthalmopathy. Germline assignment: CDR1 SEHNR and CDR2 FQNEAQ (reference sequence). V dropped 3 bases and J dropped 5; count of bases not matched to a gene: 10. The CDR3 is 17 amino acids. Clinicians diagnosed patients from clinical symptoms, serum thyroxine and TRAb, thyroid ultrasound and orbital computed tomography. PBMCs stemmed from around 10 ml fresh peripheral blood. TCR beta CDR3 sequences were amplified from RNA transcripts. Primed by the HTBI set, a first-round RT-PCR was run on the TCR CDR3. TCRdb itself ran the multiplex PCR reads through MiXCR, one entry per CDR3 protein. The table shows a few hundred thousand distinct CDR3 sequences, with approximately 16% occurring only once. General study points: Most thyroid-expanded clonotypes above 0.001 were also found in blood. A median around 6.8 months before onset, the model predicted ophthalmopathy.

Material: blood. The clonotype was recovered from a woman under 40 with Graves' ophthalmopathy. This chain joins TRBV7-9 and TRBJ2-1, with TRBD2 matching 10 bases. CDR3 bases: TGTGCCAGCAGCTTTTCAGCGGGAGGGATGGGGCACAATGAGCAGTTCTTC. This gives the protein CASSFSAGGMGHNEQFF.